This T cell receptor (beta chain) is drawn from a study of control samples from healthy donors and cancer patients. Measured with immunoSEQ multiplex PCR; TCRdb has only the in-frame clones, and not every one. The table has more than 150,000 clones, 85% to 95% seen once; the top ten hold about 1.5%. V lost 6 bases to trimming and J lost 12 bases, with 12 bases between them. This CDR3 spans 10 amino acids. Germline loops: CDR1 SGHRS, CDR2 YFSETQ. The source of this sequence is a man younger than 30 in good health. Sequenced input: blood. V gene TRBV5-1 combines with J gene TRBJ1-1; TRBD1 might be the D (5 bases). The CDR3 DNA sequence: TGCGCCAGCATTGGGGGGAGGACTTTCTTT. It specifies CASIGGRTFF.